This TCR beta chain was obtained from a study of beta chain features in type 1 diabetes. Study-wide results and limits: The study found moderately but significantly shorter TCRB CDR3s in all four CD4+ subsets of Type 1 diabetes patients. Insertions at VDJ junctions were less frequent in type 1 diabetes patients. These patients also deleted more nucleotides at the same junctions.

One heparinised blood draw, averaging about 120 mL, came from each donor. This clone appeared a few times. What it binds is unknown. J gave up 3 bases and V 5 bases, and 13 bases lay outside the gene matches. Germline loops: CDR1 GTSNPN, CDR2 SVGIG (reference sequence). This CDR3 comprises 15 residues. Every bit of the isolated RNA underwent reverse transcription, so sequencing read expressed TCRB transcripts. The repertoire was sequenced with immunoSEQ multiplex PCR; TCRdb's copy has only in-frame clones and lacks some. The sample lists about 260,000 clones; roughly 20% were seen once. Sequencing input: naive CD4+ T cells from blood. V is TRBV30 and J is TRBJ2-7, with 7 bases fitting TRBD1. The source of this sequence is a woman between 35 and 50 years old with type 1 diabetes. The CDR3 nucleotides are TGTGCCTGGGCCTTCCAAGGGGGCCGGAGCTACGAGCAGTACTTC. This translates into CAWAFQGGRSYEQYF.